Below, 22 T cell receptor beta chains from the same sample are listed, as sequenced in a study of early T cells in non-severe SARS-CoV-2 infection. One entry per CDR3 protein, called by TCRdb with MiXCR from the 5' RACE reads. The sample comprises about 67,000 distinct CDR3 sequences, 9.5% to 13% of which are singletons, and 3.8% rests with the top ten. The sample comprised whole blood. The receptor source for this set is an adult who was a healthcare worker with PCR-confirmed SARS-CoV-2 infection or an uninfected control (not recorded which).

This clonotype appeared many times. V usage is TRBV3-1 and J usage is TRBJ2-7; 11 bases agree with TRBD1. CDR1 is LGHDT, CDR2 YNNKEL, per germline (reference sequence). The V and J ends lost 4 bases and 5 bases, in that order; junction bases with no gene match: 7. The length of the CDR3 is 15 residues. CDR3 bases: TGTGCCAGCAGCCCCCGGGACAGGGGGTCCCACGAGCAGTACTTC. Amino acids: CASSPRDRGSHEQYF.

The chain uses TRBV10-3 and TRBJ1-1; D may be TRBD1 (6 bases). Germline values: CDR1 ENHRY, CDR2 SYGVKD. The CDR3 is 13 amino acids. V lost 7 bases and J 4 bases, leaving 13 bases between the germline ends. CDR3 DNA: TGTGCCATCACCTGGACAGAGGGCACTGAAGCTTTCTTT. This sequence encodes CAITWTEGTEAFF.

This clonotype was observed many times. The chain recombines TRBV6-2 or TRBV6-3 with TRBJ2-7, with 8 positions matching TRBD1. The CDR3 sequence is 15 residues long. Germline values: CDR1 MNHEY, CDR2 SVGEGT. V shed 6 bases and J 3 bases; nucleotides not matched to a gene: 10. The CDR3 DNA follows: TGTGCCAGCAGCCCCCCGTTTGGACAGGGCTACGAGCAGTACTTC. Protein: CASSPPFGQGYEQYF.

This clonotype has at least ten counts. This chain uses TRBV11-2 with TRBJ2-2; D ambiguous. CDR1 and CDR2 (germline): SGHAT, FQNNGV. The CDR3 is made up of 12 amino acids. Trimming removed 8 bases at V and 1 base at J, with 5 bases between. The CDR3 spells CASQMNTGELFF. The CDR3 DNA reads TGTGCCAGCCAGATGAACACCGGGGAGCTGTTTTTT.

At least ten counts were recorded for this clonotype. The chain employs TRBV6-5 and TRBJ1-2, with D tentatively TRBD1 (6 bases). The CDR3 spans 15 residues. Trimming shortened V by 6 bases and J by 2 bases, and 16 bases separated the two germline ends. Germline CDR1 reads MNHEY; CDR2 reads SVGAGI. The CDR3 loop is CASRPSGQKNYGYTF. CDR3 in DNA: TGTGCCAGCAGGCCATCAGGACAGAAAAACTATGGCTACACCTTC.

This clonotype was counted at least ten times. V gene TRBV21-1 combines with J gene TRBJ1-2. TRBV21-1 counts as a pseudogene. There are 15 residues in the CDR3. The CDR3 protein is CASSLQFRDIYGYTF. DNA for the CDR3: TGTGCCAGCAGCCTACAGTTCCGTGATATCTATGGCTACACCTTC.

This clonotype showed up just a few times. J is TRBJ2-3 and V is TRBV7-8; tentatively, D is TRBD2 (6 bases). Germline V CDR1 and CDR2: SGHVS, FQNEAQ. The V gene lost 0 bases and the J gene lost 2 bases, with 21 bases spanning the gap. The CDR3 has 19 amino acids. In nucleotides, the CDR3 is TGTGCCAGCAGCTTAGCGGGTTGGCGCGGGGTGGACTACACAGATACGCAGTATTTT. Amino acid sequence: CASSLAGWRGVDYTDTQYF.

This clonotype has at least ten counts. The rearrangement links TRBV5-1 to TRBJ1-1; 7 bases are a match to TRBD1. J was trimmed by 0 bases and V by 5 bases; bases with no gene match: 4. The CDR3 is 14 amino acids. Looked up from germline, CDR1 is SGHRS and CDR2 is YFSETQ. The DNA for the CDR3 is TGCGCCAGCAGTCCGGACAGGATGAACACTGAAGCTTTCTTT. Translation: CASSPDRMNTEAFF. The variable domain in full, completed from reference TRBV5-1 and TRBJ1-1, reads KAGVTQTPRYLIKTRGQQVTLSCSPISGHRSVSWYQQTPGQGLQFLFEYFSETQRNKGNFPGRFSGRQFSNSRSEMNVSTLELGDSALYLCASSPDRMNTEAFFGQGTRLTVV.

This clonotype has a count of ten or more. CDR3 in amino acids: CASSQRTGTDTQYF. In DNA form, the CDR3 reads TGTGCCAGCAGCCAGAGGACAGGAACAGATACGCAGTATTTT. The rearrangement links TRBV5-5 to TRBJ2-3, with 7 bases fitting TRBD1. V lost 4 bases and J lost 3; bases outside the gene matches: 5. Germline CDR1 reads SGHKS; CDR2 reads YYEKEE (reference sequence). There are 14 residues in the CDR3.

This chain links TRBV20-1 with TRBJ2-5; 16 positions match TRBD2. V dropped 6 bases and J dropped 7; count of bases not matched to a gene: 2. The V gene's germline CDR1 is DFQATT and CDR2 SNEGSKA (reference sequence). The CDR3 extends over 13 amino acids. CDR3 in DNA: TGCAGTGCGGGGACTAGCGGGAGGGGGACCCAGTACTTC. It translates to CSAGTSGRGTQYF.

This clonotype was seen just once. V usage is TRBV14 and J usage is TRBJ1-1, with D unclear. The CDR3 is made up of 13 amino acids. CDR1 is SGHDN and CDR2 is FVKESK in the germline V gene. Trimming left V 5 bases short and J 0 bases short, with 7 bases between. CDR3: CASSAGLNTEAFF. In nucleotides, the CDR3 is TGTGCCAGCAGCGCGGGGTTGAACACTGAAGCTTTCTTT.

Many counts were recorded for this clonotype. This sequence joins TRBV14 and TRBJ2-5; D tentatively fits TRBD1 or TRBD2 (5 bases each). The CDR3 length is 16 residues. CDR1 is SGHDN, CDR2 FVKESK, per germline. The germline V and J ends were trimmed by 3 bases and 1 base, with 15 bases remaining between them. The CDR3 DNA reads TGTGCCAGCAGCCAGATGGGACGGAGTCTCCAAGAGACCCAGTACTTC. Translation: CASSQMGRSLQETQYF. Looking up the rest from reference TRBV14 and TRBJ2-5 gives the full variable domain: EAGVTQFPSHSVIEKGQTVTLRCDPISGHDNLYWYRRVMGKEIKFLLHFVKESKQDESGMPNNRFLAERTGGTYSTLKVQPAELEDSGVYFCASSQMGRSLQETQYFGPGTRLLVL.

This clonotype was found many times. V gene TRBV11-3 combines with J gene TRBJ2-2; maybe TRBD2 (5 bases). Trimming removed 5 bases at V and 4 bases at J, with 8 bases between. Germline CDR1 reads SGHNT; CDR2 reads YENEEA. The CDR3 consists of 13 residues. CDR3 residues: CASSARGTGELFF. As DNA, the CDR3 is TGTGCCAGCAGCGCTCGGGGCACCGGGGAGCTGTTTTTT. Combining the CDR3 with reference TRBV11-3 and TRBJ2-2 gives the whole variable domain EAGVVQSPRYKIIEKKQPVAFWCNPISGHNTLYWYLQNLGQGPELLIRYENEEAVDDSQLPKDRFSAERLKGVDSTLKIQPAELGDSAVYLCASSARGTGELFFGEGSRLTVL.

This clonotype came up many times. V and J are TRBV2 and TRBJ2-7; TRBD1 matches 10 bases. V lost 7 bases and J lost 0; bases outside the gene matches: 6. The CDR3 runs 15 residues. Germline assignment: CDR1 SNHLY and CDR2 FYNNEI. This chain's CDR3 is CASNPGQGSSYEQYF. The CDR3 coding sequence is TGTGCCAGCAATCCGGGACAGGGGAGCTCCTACGAGCAGTACTTC.

V gene TRBV5-1 combines with J gene TRBJ2-5; tentative D call: TRBD1 (5 bases). The germline CDR1 and CDR2 sequences are SGHRS and YFSETQ. Trimming cost V 7 bases and J 1 base, with 8 bases left between them. The CDR3 totals 12 residues. This CDR3 is CASARGQETQYF. The CDR3, as DNA: TGCGCCAGCGCAAGGGGCCAAGAGACCCAGTACTTC. The complete variable domain, with remaining parts taken from reference TRBV5-1 and TRBJ2-5, reads KAGVTQTPRYLIKTRGQQVTLSCSPISGHRSVSWYQQTPGQGLQFLFEYFSETQRNKGNFPGRFSGRQFSNSRSEMNVSTLELGDSALYLCASARGQETQYFGPGTRLLVL.

The chain's CDR3 is CASSIRPSGDNEQFF. For the CDR3, the DNA is TGTGCCAGCAGCATTAGACCTAGCGGGGACAATGAGCAGTTCTTC. V and J are TRBV9 and TRBJ2-1, with TRBD2 matching over 9 bases. Germline values: CDR1 SGDLS, CDR2 YYNGEE. V shed 4 bases, J shed 5 bases, and the junction held 7 bases outside the gene matches. The CDR3 is 15 residues long.

This clonotype was seen a handful of times. The genes are TRBV5-1 and TRBJ1-6, with 7 bases fitting TRBD1. Trimming cost V 0 bases and J 8 bases; bases outside gene matches: 5. Germline CDR1 reads SGHRS; CDR2 reads YFSETQ. This CDR3 is built from 15 residues. The CDR3 nucleotides read TGCGCCAGCAGCTTGGGACAGGGTTCGGATTCACCCCTCCACTTT. Its translation: CASSLGQGSDSPLHF. The whole variable domain, remainder taken from reference TRBV5-1 and TRBJ1-6, is KAGVTQTPRYLIKTRGQQVTLSCSPISGHRSVSWYQQTPGQGLQFLFEYFSETQRNKGNFPGRFSGRQFSNSRSEMNVSTLELGDSALYLCASSLGQGSDSPLHFGNGTRLTVT.

The chain carries TRBV12-3 or TRBV12-4 and TRBJ1-2; D uncertain. The CDR3 length is 14 residues. The ends were cut back, 5 bases at V and 6 bases at J, with 16 bases in the middle. The CDR3 region is CASSVRVGRDGYTF. CDR3 bases: TGTGCCAGCAGTGTCCGGGTGGGGAGGGATGGCTACACCTTC.

This clonotype has at least ten counts. The chain uses TRBV19 and TRBJ2-7; no reliable D call. Germline-derived CDR1 and CDR2 are LNHDA and SQIVND (reference sequence). Trimming shortened V by 3 bases and J by 7 bases, and 13 bases separated the two germline ends. The length of the CDR3 is 13 residues. The CDR3 spells CASSIGSAREQYF. CDR3 sequence (DNA): TGTGCCAGTAGTATCGGGTCAGCCAGGGAGCAGTACTTC. The full variable domain, completed using reference TRBV19 and TRBJ2-7, is DGGITQSPKYLFRKEGQNVTLSCEQNLNHDAMYWYRQDPGQGLRLIYYSQIVNDFQKGDIAEGYSVSREKKESFPLTVTSAQKNPTAFYLCASSIGSAREQYFGPGTRLTVT.

In this sample, this clonotype turned up many times. The V and J genes are TRBV12-3 or TRBV12-4 and TRBJ2-2; D is perhaps TRBD1 (6 bases). The CDR3 runs 15 residues. Deletions cut 4 bases from V and 4 bases from J, with 13 bases between. The CDR3 DNA is TGTGCCAGCAGTTGGGGCAGGGGCCTCACCGGGGAGCTGTTTTTT. Protein: CASSWGRGLTGELFF.

This rearrangement joins TRBV3-1 to TRBJ2-6; unclear D gene. Per the germline V gene, CDR1 is LGHDT and CDR2 is YNNKEL (reference sequence). The CDR3 consists of 15 residues. Trimming took off 1 base at V and 0 bases at J, with 4 bases between the two ends. The CDR3 DNA is TGTGCCAGCAGCCAAGTCAGCTCTGGGGCCAACGTCCTGACTTTC. As protein: CASSQVSSGANVLTF.

This clonotype was seen at least ten times. The chain recombines TRBV2 with TRBJ2-1; 10 bases map to TRBD1. Germline values: CDR1 SNHLY, CDR2 FYNNEI. The length of the CDR3 is 15 residues. The V gene end was trimmed by 8 bases and the J gene end by 1 base; junction bases not matched to a gene: 5. The CDR3 loop is CASLRDRGSYNEQFF. The CDR3 nucleotides are TGTGCCAGCCTCCGGGACAGGGGATCCTACAATGAGCAGTTCTTC.